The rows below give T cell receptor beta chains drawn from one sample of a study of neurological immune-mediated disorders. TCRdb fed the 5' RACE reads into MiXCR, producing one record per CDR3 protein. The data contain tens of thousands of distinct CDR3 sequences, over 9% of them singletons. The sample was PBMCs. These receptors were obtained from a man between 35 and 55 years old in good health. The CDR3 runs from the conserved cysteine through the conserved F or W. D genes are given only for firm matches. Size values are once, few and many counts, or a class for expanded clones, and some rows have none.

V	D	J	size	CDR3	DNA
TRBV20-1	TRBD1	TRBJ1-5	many	CSARDSRGPGQPQHF	TGCAGTGCTAGAGACAGCAGGGGGCCGGGGCAGCCCCAGCATTTT
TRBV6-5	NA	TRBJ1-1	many	CASSPRPLMNTEAFF	TGTGCCAGCAGTCCCCGCCCGCTAATGAACACTGAAGCTTTCTTT
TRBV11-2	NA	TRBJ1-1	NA	CASSSREDTEAFF	TGTGCCAGCAGCTCCAGGGAGGACACTGAAGCTTTCTTT
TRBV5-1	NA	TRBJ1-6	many	CASRADNSPLHF	TGCGCCAGCAGGGCGGACAATTCACCCCTCCACTTT
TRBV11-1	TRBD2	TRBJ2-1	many	CASSLSSGSPYNEQFF	TGTGCCAGCAGCTTATCTAGCGGGAGCCCCTACAATGAGCAGTTCTTC
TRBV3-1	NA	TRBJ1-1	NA	CASSFGPGETFF	TGTGCCAGCAGTTTTGGACCCGGAGAAACTTTCTTT
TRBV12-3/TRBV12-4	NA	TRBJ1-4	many	CASSSNWATNEKLFF	TGTGCCAGCAGTTCCAACTGGGCAACTAATGAAAAACTGTTTTTT
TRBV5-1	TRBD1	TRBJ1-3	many	CASSPGQGPPGNTIYF	TGCGCCAGCAGTCCAGGACAGGGCCCTCCTGGAAACACCATATATTTT
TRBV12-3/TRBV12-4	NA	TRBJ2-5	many	CASSLERIQETQYF	TGTGCCAGCAGTTTAGAACGGATCCAAGAGACCCAGTACTTC
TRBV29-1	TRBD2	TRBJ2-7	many	CSVTGLAGVTVQYF	TGCAGCGTTACCGGACTAGCGGGTGTAACTGTTCAGTACTTC
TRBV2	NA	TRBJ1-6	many	CASRAAGKVHSPLHF	TGTGCCAGCAGGGCGGCAGGGAAGGTGCATTCACCCCTCCACTTT
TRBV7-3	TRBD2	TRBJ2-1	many	CASSLTGTSGRSSYNEQFF	TGTGCCAGCAGCTTGACCGGGACTAGCGGAAGGAGCTCCTACAATGAGCAGTTCTTC
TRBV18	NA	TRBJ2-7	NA	CASSPGSNDQYF	TGTGCCAGCTCTCCAGGGAGCAACGATCAGTACTTC
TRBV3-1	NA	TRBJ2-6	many	CASSRSESLGANVLTF	TGTGCCAGCAGCCGTAGCGAATCTCTGGGAGCCAACGTCCTGACTTTC
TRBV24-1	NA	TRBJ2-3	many	CATSEGTDTQYF	TGTGCCACCAGTGAAGGGACGGATACGCAGTATTTT
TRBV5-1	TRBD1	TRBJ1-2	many	CASSGDRAYGYTF	TGCGCCAGCAGTGGGGACAGGGCCTATGGCTACACCTTC
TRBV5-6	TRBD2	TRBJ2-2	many	CASSLTRRAGGSLLNTGELFF	TGTGCCAGCAGCTTGACTCGGCGCGCGGGAGGGAGCCTGCTAAACACCGGGGAGCTGTTTTTT
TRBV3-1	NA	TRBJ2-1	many	CASSGSGGMGGSYQFF	TGTGCCAGCAGCGGATCAGGGGGAATGGGGGGGTCTTACCAGTTCTTC
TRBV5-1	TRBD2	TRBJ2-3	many	CASSSSGGVRTDTQYF	TGCGCCAGCAGCAGTAGCGGGGGAGTCAGAACAGATACGCAGTATTTT
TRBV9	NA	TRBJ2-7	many	CASSPFEASGMYEQYF	TGTGCCAGCAGCCCCTTCGAAGCGTCTGGTATGTACGAGCAGTACTTC
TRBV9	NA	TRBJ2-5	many	CASSLEGGQETQYF	TGTGCCAGCAGCCTCGAGGGGGGTCAAGAGACCCAGTACTTC
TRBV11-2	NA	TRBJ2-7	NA	CASSQIGAGSSYEQYF	TGTGCCAGCAGCCAGATAGGGGCGGGAAGTAGCTACGAGCAGTACTTC
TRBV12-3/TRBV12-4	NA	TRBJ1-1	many	CASSLRQSNTEAFF	TGTGCCAGCAGTTTAAGACAGTCGAACACTGAAGCTTTCTTT
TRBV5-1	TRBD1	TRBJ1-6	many	CASSPGQGGSPLHF	TGCGCCAGCAGCCCGGGACAGGGAGGCTCACCCCTCCACTTT
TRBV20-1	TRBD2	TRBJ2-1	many	CSAEGVTSGRNEQFF	TGCAGTGCCGAGGGGGTGACTAGCGGAAGGAATGAGCAGTTCTTC
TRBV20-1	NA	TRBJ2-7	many	CSARSLSTVLGEQYF	TGCAGTGCTAGAAGCCTTAGCACCGTCCTCGGCGAGCAGTACTTC
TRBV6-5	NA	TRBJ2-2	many	CASSYLAWTGELFF	TGTGCCAGCAGTTACCTAGCTTGGACCGGGGAGCTGTTTTTT
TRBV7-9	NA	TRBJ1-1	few	CASSRRLDLIKAEAFF	TGTGCCAGCAGCCGACGATTGGATCTCATTAAGGCTGAAGCTTTCTTT
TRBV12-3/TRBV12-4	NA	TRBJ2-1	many	CASSLVGGLDGNEQFF	TGTGCCAGCAGTTTAGTTGGCGGGTTAGATGGCAATGAGCAGTTCTTC
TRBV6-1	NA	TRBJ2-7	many	CASRLLPGSYEQYF	TGTGCCAGCAGATTACTTCCCGGGTCCTACGAGCAGTACTTC
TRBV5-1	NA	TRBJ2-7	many	CASAPGLGYEQYF	TGCGCCAGCGCTCCGGGCCTAGGCTACGAGCAGTACTTC
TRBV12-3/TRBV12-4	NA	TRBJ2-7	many	CASSPDYETNYEQYF	TGTGCCAGCAGTCCGGACTACGAAACCAACTACGAGCAGTACTTC
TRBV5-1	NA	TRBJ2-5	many	CASSLETGAQETQYF	TGCGCCAGCAGCTTGGAAACGGGGGCCCAAGAGACCCAGTACTTC
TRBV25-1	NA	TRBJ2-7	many	CASSSSTVPPYEQYF	TGTGCCAGCAGCTCTTCCACCGTGCCTCCCTACGAGCAGTACTTC
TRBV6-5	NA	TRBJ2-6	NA	CASSYSSGANVLTF	TGTGCCAGCAGTTACTCTTCCGGGGCCAACGTCCTGACTTTC
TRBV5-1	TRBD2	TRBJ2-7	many	CASSSAGGRSEQYF	TGCGCCAGCAGCTCAGCGGGGGGCCGCAGCGAGCAGTACTTC
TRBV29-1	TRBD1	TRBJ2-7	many	CSVEWAGTGASYEQYF	TGCAGCGTTGAATGGGCCGGGACAGGAGCTTCCTACGAGCAGTACTTC
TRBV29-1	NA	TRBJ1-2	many	CSVLPQGHYGYTF	TGCAGCGTCCTCCCACAGGGCCACTATGGCTACACCTTC
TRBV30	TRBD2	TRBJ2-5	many	CAGTSGGRKQETQYF	TGTGCCGGGACTAGCGGGGGCCGAAAACAAGAGACCCAGTACTTC
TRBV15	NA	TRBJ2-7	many	CATSIPQGYGKYEQYF	TGTGCCACCAGCATACCCCAAGGGTACGGGAAATACGAGCAGTACTTC
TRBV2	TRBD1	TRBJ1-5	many	CASKGQGGVNQPQHF	TGTGCCAGCAAGGGACAGGGTGGCGTCAATCAGCCCCAGCATTTT
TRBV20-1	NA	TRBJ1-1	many	CSARVGSPGPRGTEAFF	TGCAGTGCTAGAGTAGGCTCGCCCGGCCCAAGAGGGACTGAAGCTTTCTTT
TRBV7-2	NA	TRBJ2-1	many	CASSLYQSSYNEQFF	TGTGCCAGCAGCTTATACCAGAGCTCCTACAATGAGCAGTTCTTC
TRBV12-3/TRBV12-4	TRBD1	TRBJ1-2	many	CASSRGQDYGYTF	TGTGCCAGCAGCCGCGGACAGGACTATGGCTACACCTTC
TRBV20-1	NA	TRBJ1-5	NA	CSASKPGSNQTQHF	TGCAGTGCTAGTAAGCCTGGGAGCAATCAGACCCAGCATTTT
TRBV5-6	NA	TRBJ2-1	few	CASSLEGSAVVKSTTYNEQFF	TGTGCCAGCAGCTTGGAGGGTTCGGCCGTGGTCAAAAGTACGACCTACAATGAGCAGTTCTTC
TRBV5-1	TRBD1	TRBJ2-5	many	CASSLQGGSQETQYF	TGCGCCAGCAGCTTACAGGGGGGATCACAAGAGACCCAGTACTTC
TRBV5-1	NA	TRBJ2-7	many	CASSLPGYGLDEQYF	TGCGCCAGCAGCCTACCAGGGTACGGGTTGGACGAGCAGTACTTC
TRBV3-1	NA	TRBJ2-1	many	CASSQASDLWNEQFF	TGTGCCAGCAGCCAAGCGTCCGACTTATGGAATGAGCAGTTCTTC
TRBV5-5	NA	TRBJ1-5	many	CASSFGGQNQPQHF	TGTGCCAGCAGCTTTGGGGGCCAAAATCAGCCCCAGCATTTT
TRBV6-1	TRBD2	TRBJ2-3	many	CASSAASGATDTQYF	TGTGCCAGCAGTGCCGCTAGCGGGGCCACAGATACGCAGTATTTT
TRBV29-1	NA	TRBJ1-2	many	CSAGGSGLYGYTF	TGCAGCGCCGGGGGGTCGGGCTTATATGGCTACACCTTC
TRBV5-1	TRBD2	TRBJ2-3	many	CASSSRTSGGGTDTQYF	TGCGCCAGCAGCTCCCGGACTAGCGGGGGGGGCACAGATACGCAGTATTTT